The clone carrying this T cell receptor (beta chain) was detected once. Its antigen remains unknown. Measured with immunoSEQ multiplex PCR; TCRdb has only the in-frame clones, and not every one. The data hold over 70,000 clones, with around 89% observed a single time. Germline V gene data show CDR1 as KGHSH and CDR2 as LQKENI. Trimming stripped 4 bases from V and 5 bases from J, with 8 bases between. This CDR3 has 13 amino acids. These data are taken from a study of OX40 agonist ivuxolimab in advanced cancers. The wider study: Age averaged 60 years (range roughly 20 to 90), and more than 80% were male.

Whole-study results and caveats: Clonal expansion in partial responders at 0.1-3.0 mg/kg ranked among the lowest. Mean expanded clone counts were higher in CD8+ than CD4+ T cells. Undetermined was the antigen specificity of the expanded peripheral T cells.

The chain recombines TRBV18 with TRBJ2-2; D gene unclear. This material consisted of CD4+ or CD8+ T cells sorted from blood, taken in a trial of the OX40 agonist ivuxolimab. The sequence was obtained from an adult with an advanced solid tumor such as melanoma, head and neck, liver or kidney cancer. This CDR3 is CASSLVETGELFF. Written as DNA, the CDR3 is TGTGCCAGCTCACTCGTCGAAACCGGGGAGCTGTTTTTT.